This TCR beta chain was found in a study of T cell repertoires in cytomegalovirus infection. Study-wide context: Signatures in public TCR beta sequences pointed to both CMV infection and matching HLA type.

TCRdb reanalysed the reads using MiXCR and keeps one entry per CDR3 protein. The sample holds 450,000 to 550,000 distinct CDR3 sequences, approximately 15% seen once. This clonotype was found many times. The CDR3 has 15 amino acids. With 7 bases removed from V and 5 bases from J, the gap between germline ends came to 15 bases. Germline assignment: CDR1 MNHEY and CDR2 SMNVEV (reference sequence). The TCR sequence derives from a human donor in good health (CMV status not recorded). Some clones in this sample may be carry-over from other donors' samples. The specimen sequenced was CD8+ T cells from PBMCs. V is TRBV27 and J is TRBJ1-6, with a tentative D call TRBD1 (5 bases). Here the CDR3 reads CASNRRGGDNSPLHF. CDR3 DNA sequence: TGTGCCAGCAACCGACGGGGGGGTGATAATTCACCCCTCCACTTT.